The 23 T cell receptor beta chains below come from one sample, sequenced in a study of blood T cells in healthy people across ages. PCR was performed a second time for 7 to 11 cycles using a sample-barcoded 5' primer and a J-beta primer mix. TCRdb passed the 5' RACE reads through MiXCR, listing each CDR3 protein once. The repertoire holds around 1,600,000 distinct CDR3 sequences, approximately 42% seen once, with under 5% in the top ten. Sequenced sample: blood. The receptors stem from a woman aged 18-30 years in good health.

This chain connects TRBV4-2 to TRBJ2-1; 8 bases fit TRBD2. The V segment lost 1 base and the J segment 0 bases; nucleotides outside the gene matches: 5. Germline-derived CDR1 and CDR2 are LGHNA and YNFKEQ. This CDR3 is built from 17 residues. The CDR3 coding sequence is TGTGCCAGCAGCCAAGTCCCACTAGCGGACTCCTACAATGAGCAGTTCTTC. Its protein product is CASSQVPLADSYNEQFF.

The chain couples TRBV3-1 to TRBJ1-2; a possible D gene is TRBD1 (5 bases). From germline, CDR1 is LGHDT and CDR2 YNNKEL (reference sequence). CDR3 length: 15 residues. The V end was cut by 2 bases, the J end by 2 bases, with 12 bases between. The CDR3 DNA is TGTGCCAGCAGCCAATACGCAGGGAAAAACTATGGCTACACCTTC. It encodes CASSQYAGKNYGYTF.

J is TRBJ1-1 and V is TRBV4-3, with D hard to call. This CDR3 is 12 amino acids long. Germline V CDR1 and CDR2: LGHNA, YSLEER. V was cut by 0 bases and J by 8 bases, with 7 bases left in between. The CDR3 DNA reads TGCGCCAGCAGCCAAGATTTGGGAGAAGCTTTCTTT. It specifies CASSQDLGEAFF.

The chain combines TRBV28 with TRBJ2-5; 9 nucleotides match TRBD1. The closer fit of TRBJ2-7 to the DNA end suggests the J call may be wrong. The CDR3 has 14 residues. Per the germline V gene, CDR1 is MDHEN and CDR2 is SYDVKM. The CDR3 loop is CASSTGGGIYEQYF. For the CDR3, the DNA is TGTGCCAGCAGTACAGGGGGCGGAATCTACGAGCAGTACTTC.

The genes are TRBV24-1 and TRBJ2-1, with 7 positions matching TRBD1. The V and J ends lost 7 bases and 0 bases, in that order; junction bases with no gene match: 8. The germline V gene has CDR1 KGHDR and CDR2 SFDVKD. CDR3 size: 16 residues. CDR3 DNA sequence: TGTGCCACCAGCCCCCGTGCAGGGGGCTCCTACAATGAGCAGTTCTTC. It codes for CATSPRAGGSYNEQFF.

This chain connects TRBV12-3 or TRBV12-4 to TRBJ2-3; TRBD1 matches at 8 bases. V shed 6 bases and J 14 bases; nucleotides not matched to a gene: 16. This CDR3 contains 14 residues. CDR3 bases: TGTGCCAGCAGCGGAAACGGACAGGGCCTCCCCGGGTATTTT. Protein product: CASSGNGQGLPGYF.

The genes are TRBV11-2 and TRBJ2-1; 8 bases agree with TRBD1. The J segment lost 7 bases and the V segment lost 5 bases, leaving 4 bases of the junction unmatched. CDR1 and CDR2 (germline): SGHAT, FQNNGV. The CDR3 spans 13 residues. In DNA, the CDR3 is TGTGCCAGCAGCGACCGGGACAGGAATGAGCAGTTCTTC. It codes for CASSDRDRNEQFF.

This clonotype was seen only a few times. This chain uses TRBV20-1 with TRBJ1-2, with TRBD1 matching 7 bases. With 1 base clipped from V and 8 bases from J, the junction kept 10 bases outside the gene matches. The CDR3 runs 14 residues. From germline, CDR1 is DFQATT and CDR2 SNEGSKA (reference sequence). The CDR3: CSARASAGGQGYTF. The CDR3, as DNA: TGCAGTGCTAGAGCCTCGGCAGGGGGACAAGGCTACACCTTC.

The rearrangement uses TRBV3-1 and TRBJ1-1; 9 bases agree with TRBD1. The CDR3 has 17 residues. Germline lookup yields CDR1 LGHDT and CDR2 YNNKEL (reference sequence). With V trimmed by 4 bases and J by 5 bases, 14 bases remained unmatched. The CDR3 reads CASSPWTGAEEKTEAFF. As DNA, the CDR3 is TGTGCCAGCAGCCCTTGGACAGGGGCTGAAGAGAAGACTGAAGCTTTCTTT.

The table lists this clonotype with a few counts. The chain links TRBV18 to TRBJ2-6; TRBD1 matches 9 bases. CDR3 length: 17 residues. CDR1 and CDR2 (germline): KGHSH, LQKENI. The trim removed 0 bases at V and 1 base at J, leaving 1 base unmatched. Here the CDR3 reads CASSPPTGGSGANVLTF. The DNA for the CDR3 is TGTGCCAGCTCACCACCGACAGGGGGGTCTGGGGCCAACGTCCTGACTTTC.

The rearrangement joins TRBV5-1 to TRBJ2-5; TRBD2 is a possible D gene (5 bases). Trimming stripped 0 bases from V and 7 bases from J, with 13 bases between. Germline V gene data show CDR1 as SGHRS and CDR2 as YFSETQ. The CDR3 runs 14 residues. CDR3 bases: TGCGCCAGCAGCTTGGACAGCGAGGGAGTGACCCAGTACTTC. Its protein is CASSLDSEGVTQYF.

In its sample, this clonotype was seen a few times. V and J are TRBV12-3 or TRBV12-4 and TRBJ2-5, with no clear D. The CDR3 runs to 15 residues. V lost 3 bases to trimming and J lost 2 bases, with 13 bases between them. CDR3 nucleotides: TGTGCCAGCAGTTTCCCCGGGCCTCATCAAGAGACCCAGTACTTC. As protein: CASSFPGPHQETQYF.

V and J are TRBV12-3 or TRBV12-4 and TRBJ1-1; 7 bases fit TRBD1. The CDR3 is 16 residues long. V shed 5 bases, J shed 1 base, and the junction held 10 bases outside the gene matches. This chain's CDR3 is CASSPGQDRPNTEAFF. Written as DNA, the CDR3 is TGTGCCAGCAGTCCTGGACAGGACAGACCGAACACTGAAGCTTTCTTT.

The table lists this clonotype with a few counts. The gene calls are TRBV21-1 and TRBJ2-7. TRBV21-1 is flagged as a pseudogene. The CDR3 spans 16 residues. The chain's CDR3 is CASSKVGRFSSYEQYF. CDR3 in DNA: TGTGCCAGCAGCAAAGTTGGCAGGTTTAGCTCCTACGAGCAGTACTTC.

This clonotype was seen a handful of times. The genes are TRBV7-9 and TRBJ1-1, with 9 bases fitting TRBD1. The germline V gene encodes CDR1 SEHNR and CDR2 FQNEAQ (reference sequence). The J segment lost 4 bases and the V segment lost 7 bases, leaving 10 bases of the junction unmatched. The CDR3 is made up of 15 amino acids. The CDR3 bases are TGTGCCAGCACCCCACAGGGGGCGGCGTTCACTGAAGCTTTCTTT. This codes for CASTPQGAAFTEAFF. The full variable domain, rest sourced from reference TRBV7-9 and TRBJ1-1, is DTGVSQNPRHKITKRGQNVTFRCDPISEHNRLYWYRQTLGQGPEFLTYFQNEAQLEKSRLLSDRFSAERPKGSFSTLEIQRTEQGDSAMYLCASTPQGAAFTEAFFGQGTRLTVV.

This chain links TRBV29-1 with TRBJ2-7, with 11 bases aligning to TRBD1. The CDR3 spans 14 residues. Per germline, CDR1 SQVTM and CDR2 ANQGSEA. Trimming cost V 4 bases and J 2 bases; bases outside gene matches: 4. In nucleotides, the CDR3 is TGCAGCGTTGTTCGGGGACAGGGGGCCTACGAGCAGTACTTC. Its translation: CSVVRGQGAYEQYF.

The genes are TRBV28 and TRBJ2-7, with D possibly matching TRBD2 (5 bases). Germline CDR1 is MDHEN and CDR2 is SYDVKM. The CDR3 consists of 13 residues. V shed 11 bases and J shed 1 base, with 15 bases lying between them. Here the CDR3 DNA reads TGTGCCCGAACCCCGGGGAGTTCCTACGAGCAGTACTTC. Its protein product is CARTPGSSYEQYF.

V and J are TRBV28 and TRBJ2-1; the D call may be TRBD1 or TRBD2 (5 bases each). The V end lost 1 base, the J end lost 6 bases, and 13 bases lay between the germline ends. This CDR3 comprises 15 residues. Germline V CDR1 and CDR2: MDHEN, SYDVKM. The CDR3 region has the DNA TGTGCCAGCAGTTTATATGGGGGAGTTGTCAATGAGCAGTTCTTC. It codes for CASSLYGGVVNEQFF.

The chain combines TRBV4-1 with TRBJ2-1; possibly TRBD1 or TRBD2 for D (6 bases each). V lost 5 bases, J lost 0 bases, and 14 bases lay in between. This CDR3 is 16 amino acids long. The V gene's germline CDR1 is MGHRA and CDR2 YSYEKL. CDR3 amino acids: CASSDGGFSSYNEQFF. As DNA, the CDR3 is TGCGCCAGCAGCGACGGGGGCTTCTCCTCCTACAATGAGCAGTTCTTC.

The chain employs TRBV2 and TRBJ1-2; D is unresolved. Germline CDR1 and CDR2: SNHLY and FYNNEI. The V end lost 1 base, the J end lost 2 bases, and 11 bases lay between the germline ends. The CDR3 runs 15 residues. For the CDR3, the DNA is TGTGCCAGCAGTGAAGAGGGCACAGCGAACTATGGCTACACCTTC. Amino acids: CASSEEGTANYGYTF.

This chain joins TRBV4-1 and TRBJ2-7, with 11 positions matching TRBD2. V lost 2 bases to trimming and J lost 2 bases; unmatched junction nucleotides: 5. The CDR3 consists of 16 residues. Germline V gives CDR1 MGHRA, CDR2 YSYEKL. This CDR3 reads CASSQLLAGATYEQYF. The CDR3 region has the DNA TGCGCCAGCAGCCAACTACTAGCGGGGGCCACCTACGAGCAGTACTTC.

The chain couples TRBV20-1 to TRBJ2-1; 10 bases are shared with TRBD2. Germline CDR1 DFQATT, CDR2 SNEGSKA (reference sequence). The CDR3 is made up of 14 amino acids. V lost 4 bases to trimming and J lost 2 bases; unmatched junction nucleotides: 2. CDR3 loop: CSATSGSAYNEQFF. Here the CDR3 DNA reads TGCAGTGCTACTAGCGGGAGCGCCTACAATGAGCAGTTCTTC.

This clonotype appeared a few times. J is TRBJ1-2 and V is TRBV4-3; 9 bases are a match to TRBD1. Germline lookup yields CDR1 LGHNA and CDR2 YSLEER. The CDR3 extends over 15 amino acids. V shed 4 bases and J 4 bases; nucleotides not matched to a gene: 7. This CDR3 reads CASSPVTGGAYGYTF. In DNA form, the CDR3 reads TGCGCCAGCAGCCCCGTGACAGGGGGGGCCTATGGCTACACCTTC.